This TCR beta chain was captured in a study of post-analysis software for immune sequencing data. Study overall: Patients had relapsing-remitting, secondary progressive or progressive-relapsing multiple sclerosis; some lacked subtype.

General observations from the study: Samples sharing a preparation batch grouped tightly together when assessed by F measure. Among 4 or 5 TRBV segments more frequent in patients than controls were TRBV5-6, TRBV5-1 and TRBV20-1.

As concerns this clonotype: The antigen is unknown.

Each TCR beta cDNA library carried unique molecular identifiers. With roughly 1 to 11 million T cells as the source, approximately 450,000 cDNA molecules resulted. TCRdb reprocessed the PCR reads via MiXCR and lists one record per CDR3 protein. This sample has 450,000 or so distinct CDR3 sequences, with 40% to 55% found just once. CDR3 length equals 15 residues. Per germline, CDR1 KGHSH and CDR2 LQKENI. Trimming left V 1 base short and J 1 base short, with 10 bases between. The chain joins TRBV18 to TRBJ1-1; D is undetermined. The origin of this receptor is a girl aged 5-17 years with multiple sclerosis. The specimen sequenced was blood. CDR3 sequence: CASSPQIKQNTEAFF. CDR3 sequence (DNA): TGTGCCAGCTCACCACAGATCAAACAGAACACTGAAGCTTTCTTT.